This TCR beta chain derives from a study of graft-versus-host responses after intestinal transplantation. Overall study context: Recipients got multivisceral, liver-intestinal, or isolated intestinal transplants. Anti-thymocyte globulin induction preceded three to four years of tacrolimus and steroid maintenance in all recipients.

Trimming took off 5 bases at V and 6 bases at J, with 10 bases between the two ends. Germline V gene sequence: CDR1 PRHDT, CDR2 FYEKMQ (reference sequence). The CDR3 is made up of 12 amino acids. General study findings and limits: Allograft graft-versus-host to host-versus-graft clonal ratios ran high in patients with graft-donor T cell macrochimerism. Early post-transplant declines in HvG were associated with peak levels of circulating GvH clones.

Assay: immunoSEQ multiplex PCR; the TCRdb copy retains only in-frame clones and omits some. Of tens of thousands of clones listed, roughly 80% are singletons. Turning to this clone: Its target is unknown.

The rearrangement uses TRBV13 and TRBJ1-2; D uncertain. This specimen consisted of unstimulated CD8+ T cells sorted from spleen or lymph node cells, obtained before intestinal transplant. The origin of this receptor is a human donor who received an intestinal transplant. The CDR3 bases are TGTGCCAGCAGCCCTGAACAGAATGGCTACACCTTC. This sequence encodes CASSPEQNGYTF.